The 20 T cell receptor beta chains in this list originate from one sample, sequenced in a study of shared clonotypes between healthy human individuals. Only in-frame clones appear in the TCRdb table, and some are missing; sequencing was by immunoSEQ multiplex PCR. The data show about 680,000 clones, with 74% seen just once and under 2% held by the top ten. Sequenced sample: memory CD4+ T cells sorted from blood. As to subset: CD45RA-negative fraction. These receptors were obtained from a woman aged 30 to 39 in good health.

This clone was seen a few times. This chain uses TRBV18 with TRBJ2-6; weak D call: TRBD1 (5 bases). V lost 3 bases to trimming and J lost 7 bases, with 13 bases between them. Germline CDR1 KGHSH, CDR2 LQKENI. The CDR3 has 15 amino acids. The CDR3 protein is CASSPDSLGANVLTF. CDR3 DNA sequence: TGTGCCAGCTCACCCGACAGTCTGGGCGCCAACGTCCTGACTTTC.

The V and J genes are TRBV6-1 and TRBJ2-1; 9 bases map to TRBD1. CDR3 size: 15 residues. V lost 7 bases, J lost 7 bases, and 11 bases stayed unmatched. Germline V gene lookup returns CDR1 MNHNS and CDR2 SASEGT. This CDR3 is CASTTRRGTGNEQFF. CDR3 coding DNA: TGTGCCAGCACTACCCGAAGGGGGACAGGGAATGAGCAGTTCTTC.

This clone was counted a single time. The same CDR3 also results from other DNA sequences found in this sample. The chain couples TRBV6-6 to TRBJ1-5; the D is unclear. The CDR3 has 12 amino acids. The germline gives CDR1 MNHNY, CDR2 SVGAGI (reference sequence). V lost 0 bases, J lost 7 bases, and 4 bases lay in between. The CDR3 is CASSYSTQPQHF. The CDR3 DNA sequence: TGTGCCAGCAGTTACTCGACGCAGCCCCAGCATTTT.

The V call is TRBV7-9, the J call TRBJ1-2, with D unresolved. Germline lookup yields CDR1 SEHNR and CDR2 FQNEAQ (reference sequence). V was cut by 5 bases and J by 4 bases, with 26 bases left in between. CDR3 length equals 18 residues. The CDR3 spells CASSHNRGLGMFAYGYTF. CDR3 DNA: TGTGCCAGCAGCCATAACCGAGGGCTAGGGATGTTTGCCTATGGCTACACCTTC.

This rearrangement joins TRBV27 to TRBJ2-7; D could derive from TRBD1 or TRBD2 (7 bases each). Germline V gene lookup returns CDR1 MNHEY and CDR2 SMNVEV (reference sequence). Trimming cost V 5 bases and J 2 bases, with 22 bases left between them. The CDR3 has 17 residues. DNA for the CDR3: TGTGCCAGCAGTCGCCGCGGAGGGGGGGGACAGCCCTACGAGCAGTACTTC. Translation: CASSRRGGGGQPYEQYF.

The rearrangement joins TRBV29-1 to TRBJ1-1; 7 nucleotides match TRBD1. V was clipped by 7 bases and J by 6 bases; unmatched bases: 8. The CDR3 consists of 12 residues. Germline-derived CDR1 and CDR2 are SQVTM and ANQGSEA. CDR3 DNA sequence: TGCAGCGCCCAACGACAGGGAGCTGAAGCTTTCTTT. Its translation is CSAQRQGAEAFF. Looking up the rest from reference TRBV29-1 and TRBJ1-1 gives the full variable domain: SAVISQKPSRDICQRGTSLTIQCQVDSQVTMMFWYRQQPGQSLTLIATANQGSEATYESGFVIDKFPISRPNLTFSTLTVSNMSPEDSSIYLCSAQRQGAEAFFGQGTRLTVV.

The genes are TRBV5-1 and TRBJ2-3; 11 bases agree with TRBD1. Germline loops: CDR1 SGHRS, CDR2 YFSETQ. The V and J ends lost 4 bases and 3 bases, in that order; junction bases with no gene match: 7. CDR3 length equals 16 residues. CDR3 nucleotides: TGCGCCAGCAGCCTCGGACAGGGGGCGGTAACAGATACGCAGTATTTT. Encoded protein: CASSLGQGAVTDTQYF.

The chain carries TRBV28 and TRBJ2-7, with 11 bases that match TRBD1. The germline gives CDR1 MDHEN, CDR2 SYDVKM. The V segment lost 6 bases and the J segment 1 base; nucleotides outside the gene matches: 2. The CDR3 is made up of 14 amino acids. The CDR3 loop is CASRGQGASYEQYF. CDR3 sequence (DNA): TGTGCCAGCAGAGGACAGGGGGCTTCCTACGAGCAGTACTTC.

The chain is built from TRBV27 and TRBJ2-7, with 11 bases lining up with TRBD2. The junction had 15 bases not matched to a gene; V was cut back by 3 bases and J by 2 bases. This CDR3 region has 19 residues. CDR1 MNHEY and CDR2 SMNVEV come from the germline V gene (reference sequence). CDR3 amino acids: CASSLGWASGRTLPYEQYF. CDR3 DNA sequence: TGTGCCAGCAGTTTGGGTTGGGCTAGCGGGAGGACCCTTCCCTACGAGCAGTACTTC.

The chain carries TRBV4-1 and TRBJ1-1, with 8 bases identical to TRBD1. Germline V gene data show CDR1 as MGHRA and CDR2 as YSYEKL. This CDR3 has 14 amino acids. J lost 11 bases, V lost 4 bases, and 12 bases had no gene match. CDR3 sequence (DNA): TGCGCCAGCAGCCTAGGACAGGGAGTGCGTACGGCTTTCTTT. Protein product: CASSLGQGVRTAFF.

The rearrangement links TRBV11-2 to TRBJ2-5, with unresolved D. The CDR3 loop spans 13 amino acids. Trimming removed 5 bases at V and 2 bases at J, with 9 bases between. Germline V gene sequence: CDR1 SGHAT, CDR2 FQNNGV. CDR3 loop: CASSDRAQETQYF. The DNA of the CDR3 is TGTGCCAGCAGCGATAGGGCTCAAGAGACCCAGTACTTC.

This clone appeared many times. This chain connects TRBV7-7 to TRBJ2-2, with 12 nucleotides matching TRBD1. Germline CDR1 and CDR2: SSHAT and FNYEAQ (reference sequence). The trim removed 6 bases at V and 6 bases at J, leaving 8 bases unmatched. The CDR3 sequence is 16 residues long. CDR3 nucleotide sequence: TGTGCCAGCAGGCATTCCGGGACAGGGGGCCCCGGGGAGCTGTTTTTT. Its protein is CASRHSGTGGPGELFF.

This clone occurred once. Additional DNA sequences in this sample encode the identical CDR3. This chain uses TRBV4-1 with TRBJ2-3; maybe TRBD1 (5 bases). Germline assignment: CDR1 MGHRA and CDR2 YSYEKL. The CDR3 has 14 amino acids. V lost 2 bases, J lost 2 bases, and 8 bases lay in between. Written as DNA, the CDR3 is TGCGCCAGCAGCCAATCGACAGACACAGATACGCAGTATTTT. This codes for CASSQSTDTDTQYF.

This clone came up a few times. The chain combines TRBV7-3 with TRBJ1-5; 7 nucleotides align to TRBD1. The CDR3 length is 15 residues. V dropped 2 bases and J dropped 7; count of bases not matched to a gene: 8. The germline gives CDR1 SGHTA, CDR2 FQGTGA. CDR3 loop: CASSLSGGIQQPQHF. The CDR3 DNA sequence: TGTGCCAGCAGCTTATCAGGGGGGATACAGCAGCCCCAGCATTTT.

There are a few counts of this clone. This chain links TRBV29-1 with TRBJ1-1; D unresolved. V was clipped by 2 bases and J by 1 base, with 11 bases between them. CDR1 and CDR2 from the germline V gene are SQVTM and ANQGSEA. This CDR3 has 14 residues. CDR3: CSVEPKQKNTEAFF. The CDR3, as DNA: TGCAGCGTTGAACCAAAGCAAAAGAACACTGAAGCTTTCTTT.

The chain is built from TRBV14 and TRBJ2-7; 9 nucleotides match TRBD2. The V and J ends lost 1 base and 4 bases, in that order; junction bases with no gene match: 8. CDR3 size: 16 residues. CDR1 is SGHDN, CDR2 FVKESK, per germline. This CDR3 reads CASSQGRVSGSYEQYF. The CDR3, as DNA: TGTGCCAGCAGCCAAGGTCGGGTTAGCGGGAGTTACGAGCAGTACTTC.

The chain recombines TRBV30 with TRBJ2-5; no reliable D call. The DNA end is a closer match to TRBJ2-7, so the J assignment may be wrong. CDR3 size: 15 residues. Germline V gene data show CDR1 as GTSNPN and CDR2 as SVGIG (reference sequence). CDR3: CACLGALTALGEQYF. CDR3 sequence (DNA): TGTGCCTGTCTAGGCGCCTTAACCGCATTGGGCGAGCAGTACTTC.

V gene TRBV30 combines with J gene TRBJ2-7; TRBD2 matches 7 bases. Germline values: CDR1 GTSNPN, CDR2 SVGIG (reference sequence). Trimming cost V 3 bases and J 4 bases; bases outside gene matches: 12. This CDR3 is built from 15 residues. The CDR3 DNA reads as TGTGCCTGGAGACGTCTGGCGGGAGCTTCATACGAGCAGTACTTC. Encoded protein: CAWRRLAGASYEQYF.

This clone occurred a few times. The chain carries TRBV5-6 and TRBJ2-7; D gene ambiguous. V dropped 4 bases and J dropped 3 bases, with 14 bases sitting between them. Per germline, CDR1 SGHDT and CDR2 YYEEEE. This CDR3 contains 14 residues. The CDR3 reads CASSPDLASYEQYF. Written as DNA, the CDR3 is TGTGCCAGCAGCCCTGATCTGGCGAGCTACGAGCAGTACTTC.

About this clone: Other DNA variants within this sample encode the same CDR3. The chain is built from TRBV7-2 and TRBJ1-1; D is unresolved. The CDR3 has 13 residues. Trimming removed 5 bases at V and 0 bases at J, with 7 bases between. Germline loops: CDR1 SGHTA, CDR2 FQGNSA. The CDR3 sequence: CASSLQVNTEAFF. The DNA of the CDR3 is TGTGCCAGCAGCCTACAAGTGAACACTGAAGCTTTCTTT.